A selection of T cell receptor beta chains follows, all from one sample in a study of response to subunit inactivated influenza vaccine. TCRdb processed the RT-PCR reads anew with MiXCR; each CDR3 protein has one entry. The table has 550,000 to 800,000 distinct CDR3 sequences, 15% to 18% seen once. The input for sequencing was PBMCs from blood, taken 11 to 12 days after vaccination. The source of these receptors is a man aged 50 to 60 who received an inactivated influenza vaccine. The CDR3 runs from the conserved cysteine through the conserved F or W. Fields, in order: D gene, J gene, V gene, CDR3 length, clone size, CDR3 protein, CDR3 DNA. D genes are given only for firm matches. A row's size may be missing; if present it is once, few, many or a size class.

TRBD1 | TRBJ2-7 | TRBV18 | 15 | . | CASSPGTGGANEQYF | TGTGCCAGCTCACCCGGGACAGGGGGCGCTAACGAGCAGTACTTC
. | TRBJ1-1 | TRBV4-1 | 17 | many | CASSQDQTEWVNTEAFF | TGCGCCAGCAGCCAAGATCAGACAGAATGGGTGAACACTGAAGCTTTCTTT
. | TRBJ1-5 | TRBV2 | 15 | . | CASSEGRNSNQPQHF | TGTGCCAGCAGTGAAGGGCGGAATAGCAATCAGCCCCAGCATTTT
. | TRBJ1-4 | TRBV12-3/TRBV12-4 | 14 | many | CASYLGAQGGGLFF | TGTGCCAGCTATCTAGGGGCGCAGGGAGGGGGACTGTTTTTT
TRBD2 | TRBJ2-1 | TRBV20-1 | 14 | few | CSARGLAGLNEQFF | TGCAGTGCTAGAGGCCTAGCGGGCCTCAATGAGCAGTTCTTC
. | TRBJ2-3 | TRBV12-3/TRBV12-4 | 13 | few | CASSKGSTDTQYF | TGTGCCAGCAGTAAGGGGAGCACAGATACGCAGTATTTT
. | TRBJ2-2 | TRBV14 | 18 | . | CASSPDWARGRITGELFF | TGTGCCAGCAGCCCCGACTGGGCTCGGGGGCGCATTACCGGGGAGCTGTTTTTT
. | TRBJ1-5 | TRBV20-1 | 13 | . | CSASGNSNQPQHF | TGCAGTGCTAGTGGGAATAGCAATCAGCCCCAGCATTTT
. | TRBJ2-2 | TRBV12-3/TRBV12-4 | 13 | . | CASTPVPTGELFF | TGTGCCAGCACCCCCGTCCCCACCGGGGAGCTGTTTTTT
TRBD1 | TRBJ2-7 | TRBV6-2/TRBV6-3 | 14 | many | CASRTLTGWYEQYF | TGTGCCAGCAGAACTCTGACAGGGTGGTACGAGCAGTACTTC
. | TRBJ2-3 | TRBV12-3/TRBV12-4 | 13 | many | CASSFGYTDTQYF | TGTGCCAGCAGTTTTGGATACACAGATACGCAGTATTTT
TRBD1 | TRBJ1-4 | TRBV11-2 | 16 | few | CASSPTGVVTNEKLFF | TGTGCCAGCAGCCCGACAGGGGTAGTTACTAATGAAAAACTGTTTTTT
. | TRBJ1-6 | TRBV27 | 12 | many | CASSSPNSPLHF | TGTGCCAGTTCTTCACCCAATTCACCCCTCCACTTT
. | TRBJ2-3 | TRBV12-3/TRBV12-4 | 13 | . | CASKEQLTDTQYF | TGTGCCAGCAAGGAACAGCTCACAGATACGCAGTATTTT
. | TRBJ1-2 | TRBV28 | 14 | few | CASSLGTETYGYTF | TGTGCCAGCAGTTTAGGGACGGAAACCTATGGCTACACCTTC
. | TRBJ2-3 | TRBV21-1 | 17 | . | CASSKVRGFEGTDTQYF | TGTGCCAGCAGCAAAGTGCGGGGTTTCGAGGGAACAGATACGCAGTATTTT
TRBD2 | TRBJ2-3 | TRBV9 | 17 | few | CASSVSGRGVQTDTQYF | TGTGCCAGCAGCGTAAGCGGGCGGGGGGTGCAGACAGATACGCAGTATTTT
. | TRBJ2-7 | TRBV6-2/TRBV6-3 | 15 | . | CASSYPGDSQGRQYF | TGTGCCAGCAGTTACCCCGGAGACTCTCAAGGTCGTCAGTACTTC
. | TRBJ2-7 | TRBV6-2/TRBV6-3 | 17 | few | CASSSFPGALSSYEQYF | TGTGCCAGCAGTTCCTTCCCCGGGGCCTTAAGCTCCTACGAGCAGTACTTC
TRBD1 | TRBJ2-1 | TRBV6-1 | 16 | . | CASSELDRWPYNEQFF | TGTGCCAGCAGTGAACTGGACAGGTGGCCCTACAATGAGCAGTTCTTC
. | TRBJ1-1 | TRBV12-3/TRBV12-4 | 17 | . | CASSHSPLNAGTTEAFF | TGTGCCAGCAGCCACAGCCCCCTTAACGCGGGGACCACTGAAGCTTTCTTT
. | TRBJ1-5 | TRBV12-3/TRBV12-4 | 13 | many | CASSQAPGQPQHF | TGTGCCAGCAGCCAGGCACCGGGGCAGCCCCAGCATTTT
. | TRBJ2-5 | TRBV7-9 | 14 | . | CASSFEGGQETQYF | TGTGCCAGCAGCTTCGAGGGGGGACAAGAGACCCAGTACTTC
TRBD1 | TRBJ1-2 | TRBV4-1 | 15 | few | CASSPDRGKSGGYTF | TGCGCCAGCAGCCCTGACAGGGGGAAGTCTGGTGGCTACACCTTC
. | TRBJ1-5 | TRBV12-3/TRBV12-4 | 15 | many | CASSPTGGLGQPQHF | TGTGCCAGCAGTCCGACGGGGGGATTGGGTCAGCCCCAGCATTTT
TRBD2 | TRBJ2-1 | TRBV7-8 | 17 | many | CASSSKRPSGRWNEQFF | TGTGCCAGCAGCTCCAAACGTCCTAGCGGGAGGTGGAATGAGCAGTTCTTC
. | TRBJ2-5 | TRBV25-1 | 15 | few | CASSEFGALEETQYF | TGTGCCAGCAGTGAATTTGGGGCCCTTGAGGAGACCCAGTACTTC
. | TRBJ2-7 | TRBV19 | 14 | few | CASSIVDNSYEQYF | TGTGCCAGTAGTATTGTCGACAACTCCTACGAGCAGTACTTC
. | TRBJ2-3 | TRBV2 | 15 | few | CASSESSVGLGTQYF | TGTGCCAGCAGTGAGTCTAGCGTCGGGCTAGGCACGCAGTATTTT
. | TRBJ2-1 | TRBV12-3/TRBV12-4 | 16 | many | CASTQSWDGGYNEQFF | TGTGCCAGCACCCAAAGTTGGGACGGGGGCTACAATGAGCAGTTCTTC
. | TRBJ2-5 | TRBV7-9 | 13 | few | CASSSPGTETQYF | TGTGCCAGCAGCTCCCCAGGTACAGAGACCCAGTACTTC
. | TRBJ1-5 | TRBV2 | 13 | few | CASSDLWTQPQHF | TGTGCCAGCAGTGATCTCTGGACCCAGCCCCAGCATTTT
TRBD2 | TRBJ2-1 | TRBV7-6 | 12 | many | CASSGSGREQFF | TGTGCCAGCAGCGGTAGCGGGAGAGAGCAGTTCTTC
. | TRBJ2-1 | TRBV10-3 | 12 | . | CAISGTTNEQFF | TGTGCCATCAGTGGTACCACAAATGAGCAGTTCTTC
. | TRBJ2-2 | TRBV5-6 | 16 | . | CASSLSQVANTGELFF | TGTGCCAGCAGCTTGAGCCAGGTCGCGAACACCGGGGAGCTGTTTTTT
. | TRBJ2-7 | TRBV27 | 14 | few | CASRRQITSYEQYF | TGTGCCAGCAGAAGACAGATCACCTCCTACGAGCAGTACTTC
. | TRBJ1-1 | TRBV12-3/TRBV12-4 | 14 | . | CASSFSLSNTEAFF | TGTGCCAGCAGTTTCAGCCTCTCGAACACTGAAGCTTTCTTT
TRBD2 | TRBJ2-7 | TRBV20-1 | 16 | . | CSARDGRTSGRREQYF | TGCAGTGCTAGAGATGGACGGACTAGCGGGAGGCGCGAGCAGTACTTC
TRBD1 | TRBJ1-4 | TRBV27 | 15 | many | CASSAPGQGSEKLFF | TGTGCCAGCTCAGCCCCGGGACAGGGATCTGAAAAACTGTTTTTT
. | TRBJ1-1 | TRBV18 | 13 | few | CASSPVTATEAFF | TGTGCCAGCTCACCGGTGACAGCCACCGAAGCTTTCTTT